This T cell receptor beta chain is from a study of CD8 T cells in ankylosing spondylitis. Study-level points and caveats: The clones that were linked to disease were reported to be significantly enriched in matched synovial fluid samples from ankylosing spondylitis patients. Ankylosing spondylitis blood seemed to carry a telltale TCR beta motif made of under ten highly homologous variants.

This clonotype was detected many times. What it recognizes is unknown. Each CDR3 protein is one row after TCRdb ran MiXCR on the 5' RACE reads. The data contain some 220,000 distinct CDR3 sequences, approximately 7.3% of them singletons. Sequenced input: blood, either unsorted or a sorted T cell fraction (not recorded which). The receptor was derived from a male donor with ankylosing spondylitis.

In DNA, the CDR3 is TGCGCCAGCAGCTCGCTGAATCCGGGACCGGATGAGCAGTTCTTC. This translates into CASSSLNPGPDEQFF. V gene TRBV5-1 combines with J gene TRBJ2-1; the D call may be TRBD1 or TRBD2 (5 bases each). The CDR3 has 15 amino acids. Looked up from germline, CDR1 is SGHRS and CDR2 is YFSETQ. The V gene lost 3 bases and the J gene lost 8 bases, with 18 bases spanning the gap. Together with reference TRBV5-1 and TRBJ2-1, the CDR3 gives the full variable domain: KAGVTQTPRYLIKTRGQQVTLSCSPISGHRSVSWYQQTPGQGLQFLFEYFSETQRNKGNFPGRFSGRQFSNSRSEMNVSTLELGDSALYLCASSSLNPGPDEQFFGPGTRLTVL.